Below are 32 T cell receptor beta chains sequenced from a single sample in a study of neurological immune-mediated disorders. TCRdb re-analysed the 5' RACE reads in MiXCR, keeping a single row per CDR3 protein. This table holds over 55,000 distinct CDR3 sequences, roughly 10% found once. Time point noted: longitudinal time-point 1 (baseline). The sequenced material came from PBMCs. The receptor source for this set is a man younger than 45 in good health.

This clonotype was seen many times. This CDR3 is CASSQRTSGTYEQYF. For the CDR3, the DNA is TGCGCCAGCAGCCAAAGGACTAGCGGTACCTACGAGCAGTACTTC. The chain joins TRBV4-1 to TRBJ2-7; 10 bases agree with TRBD2. This CDR3 has 15 amino acids. Germline assignment: CDR1 MGHRA and CDR2 YSYEKL. Unmatched junction bases numbered 3, after V lost 2 bases and J lost 2 bases.

This clonotype was recorded at least ten times. This chain uses TRBV6-2 or TRBV6-3 with TRBJ2-7, with 7 bases lining up with TRBD2. Losses at the gene ends were 4 bases for V and 4 bases for J; bases not matched to a gene: 4. The germline gives CDR1 MNHEY, CDR2 SVGEGT. CDR3 length: 13 amino acids. The CDR3 sequence: CASSWTREYEQYF. The CDR3 DNA follows: TGTGCCAGCAGTTGGACTAGGGAGTACGAGCAGTACTTC.

This clonotype was seen at least ten times. The genes are TRBV29-1 and TRBJ1-2; TRBD1 might be the D (5 bases). Germline V gene data show CDR1 as SQVTM and CDR2 as ANQGSEA. The CDR3 spans 14 residues. V lost 5 bases to trimming and J lost 2 bases, with 15 bases between them. CDR3: CSVPIRDPNYGYTF. The CDR3 region has the DNA TGCAGCGTTCCGATTCGGGACCCCAACTATGGCTACACCTTC.

This clonotype was seen ten or more times. The genes are TRBV20-1 and TRBJ1-5; no firm D call. Germline assignment: CDR1 DFQATT and CDR2 SNEGSKA (reference sequence). This CDR3 region has 14 residues. Trimming removed 3 bases from V and 1 base from J, with 10 bases in between. In nucleotides, the CDR3 is TGCAGTGCTAGTCTCTGGGGAAGCAATCAGCCCCAGCATTTT. This sequence encodes CSASLWGSNQPQHF.

This clonotype was seen many times. This chain links TRBV5-1 with TRBJ2-5; TRBD2 matches at 14 bases. Germline CDR1 SGHRS, CDR2 YFSETQ. Trimming at V came to 2 bases and at J to 4 bases, leaving 4 bases not matched to a gene. The CDR3 consists of 16 residues. CDR3 loop: CASSLGTSGRPETQYF. In DNA, the CDR3 is TGCGCCAGCAGCTTAGGGACTAGCGGGAGACCAGAGACCCAGTACTTC. The full variable domain, its missing parts supplied by reference TRBV5-1 and TRBJ2-5, is KAGVTQTPRYLIKTRGQQVTLSCSPISGHRSVSWYQQTPGQGLQFLFEYFSETQRNKGNFPGRFSGRQFSNSRSEMNVSTLELGDSALYLCASSLGTSGRPETQYFGPGTRLLVL.

About this clonotype: A clone one base away is much larger, so this may be a read error. The V call is TRBV5-1, the J call TRBJ2-3; TRBD2 might be the D (5 bases). Germline-derived CDR1 and CDR2 are SGHRS and YFSETQ. This CDR3 has 15 amino acids. CDR3 coding DNA: TGCGCCAGCAGCTTAGAGGGAGTTGGCACAGATACGCATTATTTT. This encodes CASSLEGVGTDTHYF.

In its sample, this clonotype was seen many times. The rearrangement links TRBV7-8 to TRBJ2-7; 7 nucleotides agree with TRBD2. The CDR3 loop spans 15 amino acids. With 2 bases clipped from V and 0 bases from J, the junction kept 4 bases outside the gene matches. In germline, CDR1 is SGHVS, CDR2 FQNEAQ. CDR3 sequence: CASSLLRGSSYEQYF. The CDR3, as DNA: TGTGCCAGCAGCTTATTGCGGGGGAGCTCCTACGAGCAGTACTTC.

About this clonotype: This may be a read error: a much more frequent sequence differs by one nucleotide. The chain couples TRBV6-1 to TRBJ1-5; TRBD1 aligns across 7 bases. V gave up 4 bases and J gave up 11 bases; unmatched junction bases: 11. The CDR3 is made up of 14 amino acids. Germline V gene data show CDR1 as MNHNS and CDR2 as SASEGT. The CDR3 region is CASSGLPGQLAQHF. As DNA, the CDR3 is TGTGCCAGCAGTGGATTACCGGGACAGCTAGCCCAGCATTTT.

This clonotype was picked up many times. The chain has TRBV5-6 and TRBJ1-5, with D hard to call. This CDR3 is built from 13 residues. Germline CDR1 and CDR2: SGHDT and YYEEEE. Trimming took 1 base from V and 2 from J, leaving 4 bases between them. As DNA, the CDR3 is TGTGCCAGCAGCTTGACAGGCAATCAGCCCCAGCATTTT. It translates to CASSLTGNQPQHF.

This clonotype was counted many times. The rearrangement uses TRBV2 and TRBJ2-4; perhaps TRBD1 as D (5 bases). V dropped 4 bases and J dropped 0 bases, with 13 bases sitting between them. Germline CDR1 reads SNHLY; CDR2 reads FYNNEI. The CDR3 covers 16 residues. CDR3 loop: CASSVRQGLAKNIQYF. CDR3 DNA: TGTGCCAGCAGTGTGCGGCAGGGCCTAGCCAAAAACATTCAGTACTTC.

The table lists this clonotype with many counts. The chain joins TRBV30 to TRBJ2-3; 10 bases fit TRBD2. The CDR3 has 18 amino acids. Germline CDR1 GTSNPN, CDR2 SVGIG (reference sequence). V shed 3 bases, J shed 1 base, and the junction held 13 bases outside the gene matches. The CDR3 DNA reads as TGTGCCTGGAGGCCTAGCCCAATTAGCGGGAGGCGCACAGATACGCAGTATTTT. Its protein is CAWRPSPISGRRTDTQYF.

This clonotype was found many times. This chain uses TRBV24-1 with TRBJ2-5, with 10 bases aligning to TRBD1. CDR1 and CDR2 (germline): KGHDR, SFDVKD. The CDR3 covers 16 residues. Unmatched junction bases numbered 7, after V lost 2 bases and J lost 5 bases. DNA for the CDR3: TGTGCCACCAGTGATTCCGGGACAGGGGCAGGGGAGACCCAGTACTTC. Residues: CATSDSGTGAGETQYF.

This clonotype came up many times. This chain uses TRBV5-5 with TRBJ1-2; 7 bases line up with TRBD1. Trimming took 0 bases from V and 7 from J; bases not matched to a gene: 12. This CDR3 has 16 amino acids. The germline gives CDR1 SGHKS, CDR2 YYEKEE (reference sequence). Written as DNA, the CDR3 is TGTGCCAGCAGCTTGGCCGGAGGACAGGCTCTTTCTGGCTACACCTTC. This gives the protein CASSLAGGQALSGYTF. Variable domain in full (rest from reference TRBV5-5 and TRBJ1-2): DAGVTQSPTHLIKTRGQQVTLRCSPISGHKSVSWYQQVLGQGPQFIFQYYEKEERGRGNFPDRFSARQFPNYSSELNVNALLLGDSALYLCASSLAGGQALSGYTFGSGTRLTVV.

This clonotype has at least ten counts. This chain joins TRBV20-1 and TRBJ2-3; D call uncertain. Trimming stripped 0 bases from V and 0 bases from J, with 7 bases between. CDR3 length equals 14 residues. Germline CDR1 is DFQATT and CDR2 is SNEGSKA (reference sequence). This CDR3 is CSARDKFSTDTQYF. Here the CDR3 DNA reads TGCAGTGCTAGAGATAAATTTAGCACAGATACGCAGTATTTT.

Ten or more counts support this clonotype. The CDR3 reads CASSWDDRTDTQYF. The CDR3 DNA follows: TGTGCCAGCAGCTGGGACGACCGCACAGATACGCAGTATTTT. The chain employs TRBV5-4 and TRBJ2-3, with D perhaps matching TRBD1 or TRBD2 (5 bases each). The CDR3 is made up of 14 amino acids. Germline V gives CDR1 SGHNT, CDR2 YYREEE (reference sequence). The ends were cut back, 3 bases at V and 1 base at J, with 9 bases in the middle.

This clonotype was observed at least ten times. The chain recombines TRBV3-1 with TRBJ2-2; 8 bases align to TRBD1. V was clipped by 4 bases and J by 3 bases; unmatched bases: 10. The CDR3 is made up of 17 amino acids. CDR1 and CDR2 from the germline V gene are LGHDT and YNNKEL (reference sequence). Here the CDR3 DNA reads TGTGCCAGCAGCCCCCCCCCCCGGACAGGGCACACCGGGGAGCTGTTTTTT. This sequence encodes CASSPPPRTGHTGELFF.

This clonotype was detected ten times or more. The V call is TRBV19, the J call TRBJ1-2; D unclear. The CDR3 has 13 amino acids. Germline V gene lookup returns CDR1 LNHDA and CDR2 SQIVND (reference sequence). V lost 5 bases and J 4 bases, leaving 11 bases between the germline ends. The CDR3 loop is CASSPREIYGYTF. The CDR3 bases are TGTGCCAGTAGTCCTCGGGAGATCTATGGCTACACCTTC.

This clonotype was observed many times. The rearrangement links TRBV14 to TRBJ2-1; maybe TRBD2 (6 bases). The CDR3 spans 15 residues. The V end lost 2 bases, the J end lost 11 bases, and 19 bases lay between the germline ends. The germline CDR1 and CDR2 sequences are SGHDN and FVKESK. CDR3 sequence: CASSQLGLDRGKQFF. CDR3 coding DNA: TGTGCCAGCAGCCAACTCGGACTCGACCGGGGGAAGCAGTTCTTC. Full variable domain (missing parts from reference TRBV14 and TRBJ2-1): EAGVTQFPSHSVIEKGQTVTLRCDPISGHDNLYWYRRVMGKEIKFLLHFVKESKQDESGMPNNRFLAERTGGTYSTLKVQPAELEDSGVYFCASSQLGLDRGKQFFGPGTRLTVL.

The chain joins TRBV5-1 to TRBJ2-1; no reliable D call. Germline CDR1 and CDR2: SGHRS and YFSETQ. The CDR3 has 15 amino acids. Trimming left V 0 bases short and J 4 bases short, with 11 bases between. DNA of the CDR3: TGCGCCAGCAGCTTGGAGGGCGAGGCTTACAATGAGCAGTTCTTC. Translated: CASSLEGEAYNEQFF.

This clonotype was detected many times. The gene calls are TRBV20-1 and TRBJ2-5, with 8 bases identical to TRBD2. After removal of 0 bases from V and 5 bases from J, the junction contained 11 bases not matched to a gene. The germline V gene has CDR1 DFQATT and CDR2 SNEGSKA (reference sequence). The CDR3 is 16 amino acids. The CDR3 nucleotides read TGCAGTGCTAGAGATGGGGGCCTAGCGGGCAGTGAGACCCAGTACTTC. It is translated as CSARDGGLAGSETQYF.

This clonotype was detected many times. The chain links TRBV7-9 to TRBJ2-2, with D maybe TRBD2 (5 bases). CDR3 length: 12 amino acids. The ends were cut back, 7 bases at V and 7 bases at J, with 10 bases in the middle. From germline, CDR1 is SEHNR and CDR2 FQNEAQ (reference sequence). The CDR3 protein is CASTPAGGELFF. The CDR3 coding sequence is TGTGCCAGCACCCCGGCGGGCGGGGAGCTGTTTTTT.

Many counts were recorded for this clonotype. One end of the junction fails to match germline, which may point to a read error. V usage is TRBV20-1 and J usage is TRBJ2-1; D may match TRBD1 or TRBD2 (5 bases each). The V gene's germline CDR1 is DFQATT and CDR2 SNEGSKA (reference sequence). The CDR3 is 18 amino acids. The CDR3 DNA reads as TGCAGTGCTAGTAGCCCCCCGGGGCCTATACCTCTTTACAATGAGCATTTCTTC. This translates into CSASSPPGPIPLYNEHFF.

This clonotype was found many times. This sequence joins TRBV12-3 or TRBV12-4 and TRBJ2-2; TRBD2 aligns across 14 bases. The junction had 7 bases not matched to a gene; V was cut back by 5 bases and J by 5 bases. This CDR3 spans 17 amino acids. CDR3 loop: CASSRGTSGRWTGELFF. CDR3 DNA sequence: TGTGCCAGCAGTCGAGGGACTAGCGGGAGATGGACCGGGGAGCTGTTTTTT.

This clonotype occurred many times. This chain connects TRBV12-3 or TRBV12-4 to TRBJ1-2; D gene uncertain. The CDR3 runs 12 residues. V was shortened by 3 bases and J by 4 bases, with 6 bases between the two germline ends. CDR3 residues: CASSFESYGYTF. CDR3 coding DNA: TGTGCCAGCAGTTTTGAATCCTATGGCTACACCTTC.

On this clonotype: A read error may explain this, as a much larger clone is one base away. The genes are TRBV7-6 and TRBJ2-7; D not resolved. Germline V CDR1 and CDR2: SGHVS, FNYEAQ. This CDR3 is 13 amino acids long. CDR3 coding DNA: TGTGTCAGCAGCGCATCCGGGTTTGGCGAGCAGTACTTC. It translates to CVSSASGFGEQYF.

This clonotype was detected many times. V and J are TRBV5-5 and TRBJ1-1, with D possibly matching TRBD1 (6 bases). Germline V gene data show CDR1 as SGHKS and CDR2 as YYEKEE (reference sequence). V lost 2 bases to trimming and J lost 0 bases, with 11 bases between them. The CDR3 is 15 amino acids. The CDR3 region is CASSFQTGLNTEAFF. CDR3 in DNA: TGTGCCAGCAGCTTCCAGACAGGTTTGAACACTGAAGCTTTCTTT.

There are a few counts of this clonotype. The chain joins TRBV20-1 to TRBJ1-5; perhaps TRBD1 as D (5 bases). The V end lost 0 bases, the J end lost 6 bases, and 21 bases lay between the germline ends. Germline lookup yields CDR1 DFQATT and CDR2 SNEGSKA (reference sequence). CDR3 length: 17 amino acids. CDR3 sequence reads: CSARDPPRRSGVQPQHF. CDR3 nucleotides: TGCAGTGCTAGAGATCCCCCTAGGAGATCGGGGGTTCAGCCCCAGCATTTT.

In its sample, this clonotype was seen many times. This chain uses TRBV5-1 with TRBJ2-6; no clear D. V gave up 0 bases and J gave up 0 bases, with 4 bases separating them. This CDR3 region has 15 residues. Germline V gives CDR1 SGHRS, CDR2 YFSETQ. The CDR3 bases are TGCGCCAGCAGCTTGGAAGGCTCTGGGGCCAACGTCCTGACTTTC. This translates into CASSLEGSGANVLTF.

This clonotype came up many times. At one boundary the junction diverges from the germline segment, which might be a read error. This chain uses TRBV28 with TRBJ2-1, with TRBD2 matching over 7 bases. The CDR3 is 16 residues long. Germline-derived CDR1 and CDR2 are MDHEN and SYDVKM. The CDR3 DNA is TGTGCCAGCAATTTACCAGCGGGAAGCTCCTACAATGAGCAGTTCTTC. Protein: CASNLPAGSSYNEQFF.

This clonotype was seen ten or more times. V gene TRBV4-1 combines with J gene TRBJ1-5; D remains ambiguous. V lost 0 bases to trimming and J lost 2 bases, with 8 bases between them. From germline, CDR1 is MGHRA and CDR2 YSYEKL. The CDR3 length is 15 residues. The CDR3 region has the DNA TGCGCCAGCAGCCAAGATATCACGCGCAATCAGCCCCAGCATTTT. Amino acids: CASSQDITRNQPQHF.

This clonotype was seen at least ten times. The chain combines TRBV3-1 with TRBJ2-2, with D perhaps TRBD2 (6 bases). V was cut by 5 bases and J by 8 bases, with 15 bases left in between. There are 14 residues in the CDR3. Looked up from germline, CDR1 is LGHDT and CDR2 is YNNKEL (reference sequence). CDR3: CASSAAGSAGELFF. The CDR3 nucleotides are TGTGCCAGCAGCGCCGCGGGGTCGGCGGGGGAGCTGTTTTTT.

This clonotype was seen repeatedly, ten times or more. The genes are TRBV5-1 and TRBJ2-7, with a tentative D call TRBD1 (6 bases). The germline CDR1 and CDR2 sequences are SGHRS and YFSETQ. The CDR3 is 15 residues long. Trimming removed 4 bases from V and 5 bases from J, with 19 bases in between. CDR3 sequence: CASSDPGHSRDEQYF. CDR3 sequence (DNA): TGCGCCAGCAGCGACCCGGGACACAGCAGGGACGAGCAGTACTTC.